This T cell receptor delta chain was identified in a study of gamma-delta chains in newborns, infants, children (dated by TCRdb to between 2018 and 2021). A note on the overall study: According to the study title, microbial exposure causes polyclonal expansion of innate gammadelta T cells right after birth. The study examined the way microbial exposure affected innate gammadelta T cell populations in human newborns right after birth.

After removal of 7 bases from V and 5 bases from J, the junction retains 14 bases not matched to a gene. Its CDR3 holds 15 amino acids, cysteine through phenylalanine. The DNA shown is the 45-base CDR3, in frame from base 1. Reading the germline V gene gives CDR1 GEAIGNYY and CDR2 EKD. Points on this clone: The target of this receptor is not known. No qualities accompany the bases; no much larger clone lies one base away.

This sample was sequenced with an Illumina MiSeq. TCRdb processed the public reads again with the CATT caller, after which rows with matching DNA were combined. Here the sample has 8,500 to 13,000 delta-chain clones; 9% to 10% occur a single time. Of the sample, roughly 8.3% falls within the top ten clones. Recombination connected TRDV2 to TRDJ1; 8 bases in the junction line up with TRDD3. The clonotype comes from a child who was a newborn, infant or young child, either healthy, febrile or measles-vaccinated (not recorded which). The source material was blood. CDR3 reads: CAWNTGGHASDKLIF. The nucleotide sequence is TGTGCCTGGAACACTGGGGGGCACGCTTCAGATAAACTCATCTTT.